This section outlines one TCR beta chain sequence together with its context. The V gene lost 3 bases and the J gene lost 2 bases, with 15 bases spanning the gap. CDR1 and CDR2 from the germline V gene are MGHRA and YSYEKL. The CDR3 is 16 residues long. These data are taken from a study of control samples from healthy donors and cancer patients. Only in-frame clones appear in the TCRdb table, and some are missing; sequencing was by immunoSEQ multiplex PCR. Of around 140,000 clones in the sample, 85% to 90% were seen once. The sequencing sample was made of PBMCs. This chain connects TRBV4-1 to TRBJ2-3; perhaps TRBD2 as D (5 bases). This sequence originates from a man aged 45-65 years with head and neck cancer. The CDR3, as DNA: TGCGCCAGCAGCCAGGTTGGCAGGCGGGTCACAGATACGCAGTATTTT. Its protein product is CASSQVGRRVTDTQYF.